The T cell receptor beta chain described here comes from a study of shared clonotypes between healthy human individuals. The CDR3 runs 17 residues. Looked up from germline, CDR1 is SGHRS and CDR2 is YFSETQ. J lost 7 bases, V lost 0 bases, and 12 bases had no gene match. Sequencing used immunoSEQ multiplex PCR; TCRdb keeps in-frame clones, though not all of them. This sample has about 330,000 clones; under 80% occur once, and the top ten carry 10%. Sample: memory CD4+ T cells sorted from blood. Specified subset: CD45RA-negative fraction. This sequence joins TRBV5-1 and TRBJ1-2, with 10 bases lining up with TRBD1. The clonotype originates from a man younger than 45 in good health. The CDR3 loop is CASSLAWDRGSSGGYTF. DNA for the CDR3: TGCGCCAGCAGCTTGGCCTGGGACAGGGGCTCCTCTGGTGGCTACACCTTC.